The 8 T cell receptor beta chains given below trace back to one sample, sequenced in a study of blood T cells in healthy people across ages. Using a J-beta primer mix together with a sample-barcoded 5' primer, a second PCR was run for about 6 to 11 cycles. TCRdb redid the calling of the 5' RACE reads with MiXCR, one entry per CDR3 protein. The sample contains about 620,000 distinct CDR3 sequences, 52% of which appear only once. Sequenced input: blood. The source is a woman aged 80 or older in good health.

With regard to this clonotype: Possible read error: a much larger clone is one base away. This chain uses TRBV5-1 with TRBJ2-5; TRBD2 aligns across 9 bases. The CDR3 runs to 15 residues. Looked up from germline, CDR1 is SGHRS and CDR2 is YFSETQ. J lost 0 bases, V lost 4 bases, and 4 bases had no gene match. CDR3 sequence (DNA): TGCGCCAGCAGCCAAGGACTAGCGAACCAAGAGACCCAGTACTTC. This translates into CASSQGLANQETQYF.

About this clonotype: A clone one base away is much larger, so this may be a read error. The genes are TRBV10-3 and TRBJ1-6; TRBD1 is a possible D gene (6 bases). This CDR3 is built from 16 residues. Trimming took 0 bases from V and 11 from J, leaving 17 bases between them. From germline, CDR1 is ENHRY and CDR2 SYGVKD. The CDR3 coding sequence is TGTGCCATCAGTGAGTCAGGAGAAGGGGGAGCTCCACCCCTCCACTTT. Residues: CAISESGEGGAPPLHF.

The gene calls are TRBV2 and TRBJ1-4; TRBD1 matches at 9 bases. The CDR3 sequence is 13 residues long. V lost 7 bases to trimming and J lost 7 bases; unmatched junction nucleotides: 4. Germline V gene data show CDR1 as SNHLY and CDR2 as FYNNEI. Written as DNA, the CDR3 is TGTGCCAGCATCGGGACAGGGACTGAAAAACTGTTTTTT. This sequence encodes CASIGTGTEKLFF. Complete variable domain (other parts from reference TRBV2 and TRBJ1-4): EPEVTQTPSHQVTQMGQEVILRCVPISNHLYFYWYRQILGQKVEFLVSFYNNEISEKSEIFDDQFSVERPDGSNFTLKIRSTKLEDSAMYFCASIGTGTEKLFFGSGTQLSVL.

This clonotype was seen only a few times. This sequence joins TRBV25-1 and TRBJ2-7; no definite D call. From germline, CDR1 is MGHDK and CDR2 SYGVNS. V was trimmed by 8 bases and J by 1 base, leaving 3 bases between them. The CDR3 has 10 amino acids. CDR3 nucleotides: TGTGCCAGCCCTTCCTACGAGCAGTACTTC. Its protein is CASPSYEQYF.

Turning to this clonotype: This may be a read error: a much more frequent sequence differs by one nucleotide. CDR3 amino acids: CASSYGGVGETQYF. CDR3 nucleotides: TGTGCCAGCAGTTATGGGGGGGTGGGAGAGACCCAGTACTTC. The genes are TRBV6-5 and TRBJ2-7, with 7 bases aligning to TRBD2. The end of the DNA fits TRBJ2-5 better, so the J call may be wrong. Per germline, CDR1 MNHEY and CDR2 SVGAGI. This CDR3 has 14 residues.

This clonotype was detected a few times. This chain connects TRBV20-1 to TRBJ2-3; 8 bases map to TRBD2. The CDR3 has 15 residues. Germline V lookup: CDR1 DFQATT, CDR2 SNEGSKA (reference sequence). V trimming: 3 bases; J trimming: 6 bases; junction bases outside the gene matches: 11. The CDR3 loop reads CSASRPAGVGDTQYF. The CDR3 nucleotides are TGCAGTGCTAGCCGGCCAGCGGGGGTGGGGGATACGCAGTATTTT.

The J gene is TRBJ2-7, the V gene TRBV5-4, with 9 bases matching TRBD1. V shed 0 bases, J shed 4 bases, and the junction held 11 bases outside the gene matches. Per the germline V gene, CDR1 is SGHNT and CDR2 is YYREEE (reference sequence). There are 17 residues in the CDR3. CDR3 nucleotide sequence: TGTGCCAGCAGCTTGGGATCTATGGGACAGGGAATGTACGAGCAGTACTTC. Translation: CASSLGSMGQGMYEQYF.

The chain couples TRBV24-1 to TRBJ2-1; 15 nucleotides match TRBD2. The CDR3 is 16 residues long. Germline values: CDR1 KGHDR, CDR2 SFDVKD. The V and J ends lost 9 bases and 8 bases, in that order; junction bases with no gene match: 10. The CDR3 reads CATAGTSGGSRYEQFF. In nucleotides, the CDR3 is TGTGCCACCGCCGGGACTAGCGGGGGGTCTAGGTATGAGCAGTTCTTC.